The 8 T cell receptor beta chains reported below all come from one sample, sequenced in a study of blood T cell repertoires in COVID-19. Only in-frame clones appear in the TCRdb table, and some are missing; sequencing was by immunoSEQ multiplex PCR. The table lists 300,000 to 400,000 clones, 65% to 85% of them singletons. The sequenced material came from peripheral blood. Source of these receptors: a man aged 30 to 39 with active or convalescent COVID-19.

The V gene is TRBV27, the J gene TRBJ1-1; TRBD1 matches 12 bases. The CDR3 is 15 residues long. Germline loops: CDR1 MNHEY, CDR2 SMNVEV (reference sequence). Trimming cost V 5 bases and J 6 bases; bases outside gene matches: 7. Here the CDR3 reads CASSPGTGGWAEAFF. Written as DNA, the CDR3 is TGTGCCAGCAGTCCCGGGACAGGGGGCTGGGCTGAAGCTTTCTTT.

This sequence joins TRBV19 and TRBJ2-2; TRBD2 agrees at 11 bases. Per germline, CDR1 LNHDA and CDR2 SQIVND (reference sequence). CDR3 length: 18 residues. The J segment lost 0 bases and the V segment lost 5 bases, leaving 8 bases of the junction unmatched. The CDR3 is CASSPFGTSGTNTGELFF. The CDR3 DNA reads as TGTGCCAGTAGTCCCTTCGGGACTAGCGGTACGAACACCGGGGAGCTGTTTTTT.

This chain links TRBV6-2 or TRBV6-3 with TRBJ2-7; 7 bases agree with TRBD2. CDR1 and CDR2 from the germline V gene are MNHEY and SVGEGT. The CDR3 sequence is 13 residues long. J gave up 5 bases and V 6 bases, and 7 bases lay outside the gene matches. The CDR3 region is CASSFGTNNEQYF. CDR3 bases: TGTGCCAGCAGCTTTGGGACTAATAACGAGCAGTACTTC.

CDR3 in amino acids: CASSQDSAGTYEQYF. CDR3 sequence (DNA): TGTGCCAGCAGCCAAGATTCAGCAGGAACCTACGAGCAGTACTTC. The J gene is TRBJ2-7, the V gene TRBV4-2, with D uncertain. The CDR3 has 15 residues. Germline lookup yields CDR1 LGHNA and CDR2 YNFKEQ. V lost 0 bases to trimming and J lost 2 bases, with 11 bases between them.

The V and J genes are TRBV5-1 and TRBJ2-7, with 7 bases identical to TRBD1. V lost 3 bases, J lost 0 bases, and 6 bases stayed unmatched. Per germline, CDR1 SGHRS and CDR2 YFSETQ. The CDR3 covers 15 residues. CDR3 nucleotides: TGCGCCAGCAGCTACCGGACAGGTTTCTCCTACGAGCAGTACTTC. Translation: CASSYRTGFSYEQYF.

In regard to this clone: The sample has other DNA sequences that encode this CDR3 too. This sequence joins TRBV19 and TRBJ1-5; the match to TRBD1 covers 9 bases. V gave up 5 bases and J gave up 4 bases; unmatched junction bases: 3. This CDR3 region has 14 residues. CDR1 and CDR2 from the germline V gene are LNHDA and SQIVND (reference sequence). CDR3 DNA: TGTGCCAGTAGTCCGACAGGGGGGAATCAGCCCCAGCATTTT. It codes for CASSPTGGNQPQHF. Full variable domain (rest looked up from reference TRBV19 and TRBJ1-5): DGGITQSPKYLFRKEGQNVTLSCEQNLNHDAMYWYRQDPGQGLRLIYYSQIVNDFQKGDIAEGYSVSREKKESFPLTVTSAQKNPTAFYLCASSPTGGNQPQHFGDGTRLSIL.

The chain combines TRBV11-3 with TRBJ1-4, with 7 bases aligning to TRBD1. Trimming cost V 5 bases and J 5 bases; bases outside gene matches: 2. The CDR3 covers 13 residues. Per germline, CDR1 SGHNT and CDR2 YENEEA. CDR3 region: CASSRDRNEKLFF. CDR3 sequence (DNA): TGTGCCAGCAGCCGGGACAGAAATGAAAAACTGTTTTTT.

The CDR3 sequence: CASSLNRDRGGYTF. The CDR3 region has the DNA TGTGCCAGCAGCCTTAACCGGGACAGGGGTGGCTACACCTTC. V usage is TRBV7-9 and J usage is TRBJ1-2; 10 bases agree with TRBD1. Germline V gives CDR1 SEHNR, CDR2 FQNEAQ (reference sequence). J was trimmed by 7 bases and V by 5 bases; bases with no gene match: 7. The CDR3 runs to 14 residues.